This T cell receptor beta chain was documented in a study of blood T cells in healthy people across ages. The germline V gene has CDR1 DFQATT and CDR2 SNEGSKA (reference sequence). There are 15 residues in the CDR3. V dropped 6 bases and J dropped 3 bases, with 20 bases sitting between them. Through a sample-barcoded 5' primer and a J-beta primer mix, a second PCR was run for roughly 6 to 12 cycles. From the 5' RACE reads, TCRdb called clonotypes with MiXCR, one entry per CDR3 protein. This table has 550,000 to 600,000 distinct CDR3 sequences, 27% appearing once. The chain has TRBV20-1 and TRBJ1-2; TRBD1 might be the D (5 bases). What was sequenced was blood. This receptor was taken from a woman aged 70 to 79 in good health. CDR3 loop: CSAPGLAGGDYGYTF. As DNA, the CDR3 is TGCAGTGCCCCGGGGCTGGCCGGGGGAGACTATGGCTACACCTTC.